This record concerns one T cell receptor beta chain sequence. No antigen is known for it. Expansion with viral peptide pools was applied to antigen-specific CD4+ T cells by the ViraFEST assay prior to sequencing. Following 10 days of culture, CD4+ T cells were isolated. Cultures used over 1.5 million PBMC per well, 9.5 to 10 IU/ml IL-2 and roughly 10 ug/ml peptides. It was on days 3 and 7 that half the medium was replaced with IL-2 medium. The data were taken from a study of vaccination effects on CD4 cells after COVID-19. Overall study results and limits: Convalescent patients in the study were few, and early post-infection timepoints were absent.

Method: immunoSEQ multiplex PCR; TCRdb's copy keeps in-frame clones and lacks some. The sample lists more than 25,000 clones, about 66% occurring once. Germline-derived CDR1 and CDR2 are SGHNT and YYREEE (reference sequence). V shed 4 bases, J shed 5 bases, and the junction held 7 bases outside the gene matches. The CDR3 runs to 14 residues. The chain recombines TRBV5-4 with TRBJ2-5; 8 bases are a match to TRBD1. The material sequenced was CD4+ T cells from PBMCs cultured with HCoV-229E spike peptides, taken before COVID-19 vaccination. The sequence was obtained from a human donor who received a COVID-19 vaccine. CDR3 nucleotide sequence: TGTGCCAGCAGCATCGGACAGGGCCGGGAGACCCAGTACTTC. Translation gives CASSIGQGRETQYF.